This T cell receptor beta chain is from a study of OX40 agonist ivuxolimab in advanced cancers. Study results and limitations: Antigens targeted by the expanded peripheral T cells were not determined.

Here immunoSEQ multiplex PCR was the method, and the copy in TCRdb shows in-frame clones only, minus some. The sample carries 20,000 to 25,000 clones, 80% to 90% recorded once. A remark on this clone: Its antigen is still unknown.

The material sequenced was CD4+ or CD8+ T cells sorted from blood, taken in a trial of the OX40 agonist ivuxolimab. The sequence came from an adult with an advanced solid tumor such as melanoma, head and neck, liver or kidney cancer.

This CDR3 is CASSPRGQPNEKLFF. The CDR3 bases are TGTGCCAGCAGCCCCAGGGGACAGCCAAATGAAAAACTGTTTTTT. The J gene is TRBJ1-4, the V gene TRBV9, with 7 nucleotides matching TRBD1. V lost 4 bases to trimming and J lost 5 bases; unmatched junction nucleotides: 8. Germline CDR1 reads SGDLS; CDR2 reads YYNGEE. There are 15 residues in the CDR3.